This is a list of T cell receptor beta chains from one sample in a study of shared clonotypes between healthy human individuals. The table came from immunoSEQ multiplex PCR; TCRdb's copy has only in-frame clones and leaves some out. The table lists hundreds of thousands of clones, approximately 79% of them singletons. Source material: memory CD4+ T cells sorted from blood. The source is a woman aged 30 to 39 in good health. Each CDR3 is given with its conserved first and last residue. D genes are given only for firm matches. Some rows have no size entry. The others give once, few or many, or a class for an expanded clone.

V gene,J gene,D gene,clone size,CDR3 protein,CDR3 DNA
TRBV2,TRBJ1-5,-,once,CATRQENYSNQPQHF,TGTGCCACCCGACAGGAGAATTATAGCAATCAGCCCCAGCATTTT
TRBV5-1,TRBJ1-1,-,-,CASREPASEAFF,TGCGCCAGCAGGGAACCGGCGTCTGAAGCTTTCTTT
TRBV7-2,TRBJ2-3,TRBD2,few,CASSLEAWGTSGRATQYF,TGTGCCAGCAGCTTAGAAGCGTGGGGGACTAGCGGGAGAGCTACGCAGTATTTT
TRBV7-9,TRBJ2-1,TRBD1,few,CASSLRDSSYNEQFF,TGTGCCAGCAGCTTACGGGACAGCTCCTACAATGAGCAGTTCTTC
TRBV25-1,TRBJ1-4,-,many,CASSEPGWGATNEKLFF,TGTGCCAGCAGTGAACCGGGGTGGGGTGCAACTAATGAAAAACTGTTTTTT
TRBV11-3,TRBJ2-3,TRBD2,-,CASSFSGTSGIDTQYF,TGTGCCAGCAGCTTTAGTGGGACTAGCGGGATTGATACGCAGTATTTT
TRBV2,TRBJ2-7,TRBD2,-,CAIQSGTTIGEQYF,TGTGCCATCCAGTCCGGGACTACCATAGGGGAGCAGTACTTC
TRBV2,TRBJ1-1,-,-,CANDGGAGTEAFF,TGTGCCAACGATGGGGGGGCTGGCACTGAAGCTTTCTTT
TRBV7-2,TRBJ2-3,TRBD2,-,CASSAQLAGADTQYF,TGTGCCAGCAGCGCCCAACTAGCGGGAGCAGATACGCAGTATTTT
TRBV5-1,TRBJ2-3,-,-,CASSPRTTDTQYF,TGCGCCAGCAGCCCAAGGACCACAGATACGCAGTATTTT